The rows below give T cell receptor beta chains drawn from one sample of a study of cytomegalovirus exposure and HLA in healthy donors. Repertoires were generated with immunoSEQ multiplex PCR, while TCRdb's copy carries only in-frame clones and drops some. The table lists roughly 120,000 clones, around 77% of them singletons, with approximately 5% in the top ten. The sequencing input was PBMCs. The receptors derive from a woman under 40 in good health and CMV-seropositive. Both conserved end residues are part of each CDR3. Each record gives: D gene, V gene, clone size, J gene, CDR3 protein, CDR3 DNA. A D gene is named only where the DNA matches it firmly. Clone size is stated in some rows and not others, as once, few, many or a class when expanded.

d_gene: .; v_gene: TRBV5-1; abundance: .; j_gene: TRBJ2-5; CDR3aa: CASSPMPSSKETQYF; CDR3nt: TGCGCCAGCAGCCCTATGCCCTCCTCAAAAGAGACCCAGTACTTC
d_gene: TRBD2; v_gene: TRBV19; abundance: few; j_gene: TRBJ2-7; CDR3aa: CASTRGTSGSGYEQYF; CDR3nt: TGTGCCAGTACCCGAGGCACTAGCGGGAGCGGGTACGAGCAGTACTTC
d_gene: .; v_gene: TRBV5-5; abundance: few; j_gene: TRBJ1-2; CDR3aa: CASSLRDMGYGYTF; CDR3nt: TGTGCCAGCAGTCTCCGGGACATGGGCTATGGCTACACCTTC
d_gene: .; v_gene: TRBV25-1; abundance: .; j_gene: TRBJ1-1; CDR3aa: CASSEMPGERVNTEAFF; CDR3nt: TGTGCCAGCAGTGAAATGCCAGGGGAAAGGGTGAACACTGAAGCTTTCTTT
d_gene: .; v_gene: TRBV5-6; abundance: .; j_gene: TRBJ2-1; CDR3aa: CASSFKYEQFF; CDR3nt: TGTGCCAGCAGCTTTAAATATGAGCAGTTCTTC
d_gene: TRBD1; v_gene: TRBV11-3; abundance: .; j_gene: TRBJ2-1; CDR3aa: CASSRGQGRNNEQFF; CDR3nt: TGTGCCAGCAGCCGGGGACAGGGCCGAAACAATGAGCAGTTCTTC
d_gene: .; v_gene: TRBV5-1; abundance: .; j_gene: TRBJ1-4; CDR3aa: CASSLTGGLNEKLFF; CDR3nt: TGCGCCAGCAGCTTGACGGGGGGCTTGAACGAAAAACTGTTTTTT
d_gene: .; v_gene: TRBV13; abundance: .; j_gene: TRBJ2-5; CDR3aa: CASSLGKRSKETQYF; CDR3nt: TGTGCCAGCAGCTTAGGAAAGAGGTCAAAAGAGACCCAGTACTTC
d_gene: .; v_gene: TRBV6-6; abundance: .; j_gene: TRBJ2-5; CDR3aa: CASRGQLGSETQYF; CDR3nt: TGTGCCAGCAGAGGACAGCTAGGGTCAGAGACCCAGTACTTC
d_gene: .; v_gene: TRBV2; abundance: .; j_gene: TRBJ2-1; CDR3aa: CASKEGGEQFF; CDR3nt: TGTGCCAGCAAGGAGGGTGGTGAGCAGTTCTTC
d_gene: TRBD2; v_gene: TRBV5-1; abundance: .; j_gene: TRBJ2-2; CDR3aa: CASSLVSGSVAGELFF; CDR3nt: TGCGCCAGCAGCTTGGTTAGCGGGAGTGTAGCCGGGGAGCTGTTTTTT
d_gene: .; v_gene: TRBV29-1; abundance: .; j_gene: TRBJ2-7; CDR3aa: CSAGTTTYEQYF; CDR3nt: TGCAGCGCGGGTACAACGACCTACGAGCAGTACTTC
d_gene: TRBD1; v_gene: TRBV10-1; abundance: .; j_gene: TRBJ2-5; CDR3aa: CASTGDSMIETQYF; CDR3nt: TGCGCCAGCACTGGGGACAGTATGATAGAGACCCAGTACTTC
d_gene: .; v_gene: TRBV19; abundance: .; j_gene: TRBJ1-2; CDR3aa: CASSIRSPDRLYGYTF; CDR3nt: TGTGCCAGTAGTATACGTTCCCCCGACAGACTCTATGGCTACACCTTC
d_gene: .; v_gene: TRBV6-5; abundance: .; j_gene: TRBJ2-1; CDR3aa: CASSYVRYNEQFF; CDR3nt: TGTGCCAGCAGTTACGTCCGCTACAATGAGCAGTTCTTC
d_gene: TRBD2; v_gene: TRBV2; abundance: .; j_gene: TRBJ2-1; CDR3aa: CASSGLAGGINEQFF; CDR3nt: TGTGCCAGCAGTGGGCTAGCGGGAGGAATCAATGAGCAGTTCTTC
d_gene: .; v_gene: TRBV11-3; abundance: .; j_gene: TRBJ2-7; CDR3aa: CASSLTQGPYEQYF; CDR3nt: TGTGCCAGCAGCTTAACCCAGGGCCCCTACGAGCAGTACTTC
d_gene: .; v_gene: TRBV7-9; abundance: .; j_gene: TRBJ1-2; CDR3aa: CASRPTGGRFSYGYTF; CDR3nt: TGTGCCAGCAGGCCTACGGGTGGCCGATTCTCCTATGGCTACACCTTC
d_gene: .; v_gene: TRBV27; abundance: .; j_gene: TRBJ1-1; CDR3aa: CASSLSGSTEAFF; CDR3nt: TGTGCCAGCAGTTTATCAGGGAGCACTGAAGCTTTCTTT
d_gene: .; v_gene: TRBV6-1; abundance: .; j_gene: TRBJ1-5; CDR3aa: CASSEVFEENQPQHF; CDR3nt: TGTGCCAGCAGTGAAGTCTTTGAGGAAAATCAGCCCCAGCATTTT
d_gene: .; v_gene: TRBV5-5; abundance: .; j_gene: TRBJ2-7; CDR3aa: CASSLEPWFEQYF; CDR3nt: TGTGCCAGCAGCTTGGAGCCATGGTTCGAGCAGTACTTC
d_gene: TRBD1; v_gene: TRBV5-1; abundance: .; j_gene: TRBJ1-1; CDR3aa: CASSRRQGTNTEAFF; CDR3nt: TGCGCCAGCAGCCGACGACAGGGCACGAACACTGAAGCTTTCTTT
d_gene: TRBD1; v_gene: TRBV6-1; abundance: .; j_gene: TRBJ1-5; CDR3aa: CASSEKADRGPRQPQHF; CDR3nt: TGTGCCAGCAGTGAAAAGGCGGACAGGGGGCCGAGGCAGCCCCAGCATTTT
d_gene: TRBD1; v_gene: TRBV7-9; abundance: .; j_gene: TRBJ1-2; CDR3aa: CASGEQDRADYGYTF; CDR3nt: TGTGCCAGCGGGGAGCAGGACAGGGCGGACTATGGCTACACCTTC
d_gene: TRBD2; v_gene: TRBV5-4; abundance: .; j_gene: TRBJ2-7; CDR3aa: CASSLPGGNYEQYF; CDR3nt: TGTGCCAGCAGCCTCCCGGGGGGGAACTACGAGCAGTACTTC
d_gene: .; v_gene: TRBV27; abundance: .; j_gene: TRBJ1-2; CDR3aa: CASRGDNRVDDTF; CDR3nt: TGTGCCAGCAGAGGAGACAACAGGGTTGACGACACCTTC
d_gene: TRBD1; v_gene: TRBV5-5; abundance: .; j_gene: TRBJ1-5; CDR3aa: CASSPTTGAEGNQPQHF; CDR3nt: TGTGCCAGCAGCCCGACGACAGGGGCGGAGGGCAATCAGCCCCAGCATTTT
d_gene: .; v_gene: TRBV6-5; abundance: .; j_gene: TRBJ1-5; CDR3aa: CASSRTVTNQPQHF; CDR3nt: TGTGCCAGCAGTCGGACAGTTACTAATCAGCCCCAGCATTTT
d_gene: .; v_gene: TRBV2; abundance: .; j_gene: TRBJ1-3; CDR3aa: CASSEVIVNRAHTIYF; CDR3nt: TGTGCCAGCAGTGAAGTCATCGTTAACAGGGCTCACACCATATATTTT
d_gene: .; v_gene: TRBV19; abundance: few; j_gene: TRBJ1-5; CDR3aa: CASRLAGVNQPQHF; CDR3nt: TGTGCCAGTAGGCTGGCAGGGGTAAATCAGCCCCAGCATTTT
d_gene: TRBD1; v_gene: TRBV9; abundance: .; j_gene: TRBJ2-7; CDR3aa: CASSGTGGSEQYF; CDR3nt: TGTGCCAGCAGCGGGACAGGGGGCTCGGAGCAGTACTTC
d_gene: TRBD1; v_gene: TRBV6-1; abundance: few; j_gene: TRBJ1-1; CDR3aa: CASRATTGGKEAFF; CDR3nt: TGTGCCAGCAGAGCCACAACAGGGGGTAAAGAAGCTTTCTTT
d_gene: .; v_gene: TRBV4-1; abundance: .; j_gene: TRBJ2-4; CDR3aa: CASSLKAGGGTVDIQYF; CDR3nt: TGCGCCAGCAGCCTCAAGGCAGGAGGGGGGACAGTGGACATTCAGTACTTC
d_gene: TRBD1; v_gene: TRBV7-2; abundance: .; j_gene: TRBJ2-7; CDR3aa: CASSATGDLYEQYF; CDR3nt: TGTGCCAGCAGCGCGACAGGGGACCTTTACGAGCAGTACTTC
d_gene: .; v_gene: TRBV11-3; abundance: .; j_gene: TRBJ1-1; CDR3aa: CASSLDSLGRGNTEAFF; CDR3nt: TGTGCCAGCAGCTTAGATTCCCTCGGACGGGGGAACACTGAAGCTTTCTTT
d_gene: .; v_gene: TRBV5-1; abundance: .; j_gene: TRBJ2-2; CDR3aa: CASSLPTSTGELFF; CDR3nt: TGCGCCAGCAGCCTTCCTACGAGTACCGGGGAGCTGTTTTTT
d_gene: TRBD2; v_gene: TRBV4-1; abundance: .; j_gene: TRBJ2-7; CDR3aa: CASSPGAGGYEQYF; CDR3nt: TGCGCCAGCAGCCCAGGAGCGGGGGGGTACGAGCAGTACTTC
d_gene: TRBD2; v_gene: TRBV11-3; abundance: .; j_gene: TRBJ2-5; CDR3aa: CASSPAPSGGRETQYF; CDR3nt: TGTGCCAGCAGCCCAGCCCCTAGCGGAGGTCGGGAGACCCAGTACTTC
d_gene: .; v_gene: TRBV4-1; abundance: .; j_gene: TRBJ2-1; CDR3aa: CASSVGRGRADNEQFF; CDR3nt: TGCGCCAGCAGCGTCGGGAGGGGGCGGGCGGACAATGAGCAGTTCTTC
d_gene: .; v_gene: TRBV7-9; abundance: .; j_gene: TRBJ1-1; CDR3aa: CASSPLLFQGSTEAFF; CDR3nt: TGTGCCAGCAGCCCACTACTATTTCAGGGGAGCACTGAAGCTTTCTTT
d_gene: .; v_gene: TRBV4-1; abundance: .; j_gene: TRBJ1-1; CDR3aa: CASSQDKSGLLDTEAFF; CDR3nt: TGCGCCAGCAGCCAAGATAAATCTGGTCTATTAGACACTGAAGCTTTCTTT
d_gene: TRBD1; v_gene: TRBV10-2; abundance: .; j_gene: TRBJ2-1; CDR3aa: CATGGQGGPNEQFF; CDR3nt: TGCGCCACTGGGGGACAGGGTGGTCCCAATGAGCAGTTCTTC
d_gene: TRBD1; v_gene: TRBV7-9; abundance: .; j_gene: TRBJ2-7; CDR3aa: CASSSGWWSGQGKSEQYF; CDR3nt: TGTGCCAGCAGTTCAGGTTGGTGGTCGGGACAGGGTAAGAGCGAGCAGTACTTC
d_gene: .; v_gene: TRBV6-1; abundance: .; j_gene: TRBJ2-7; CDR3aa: CASSTTTLVFYEQYF; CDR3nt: TGTGCCAGCAGTACCACCACCTTGGTTTTCTACGAGCAGTACTTC
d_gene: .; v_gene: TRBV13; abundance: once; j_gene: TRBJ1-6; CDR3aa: CASSLIRDSPLHF; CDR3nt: TGTGCCAGCAGCTTAATACGCGATTCACCCCTCCACTTT
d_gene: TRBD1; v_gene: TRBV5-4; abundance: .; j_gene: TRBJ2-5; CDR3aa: CASSNTWTGKDVGKTQYF; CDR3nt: TGTGCCAGCAGCAATACCTGGACAGGAAAGGACGTAGGGAAGACCCAGTACTTC
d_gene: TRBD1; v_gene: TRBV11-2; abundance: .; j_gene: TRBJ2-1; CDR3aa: CASCRDRNYNEQFF; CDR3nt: TGTGCCAGCTGCAGGGACAGGAACTACAATGAGCAGTTCTTC
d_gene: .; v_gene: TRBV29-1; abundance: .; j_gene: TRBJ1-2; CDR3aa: CSVDMPSGGYTF; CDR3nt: TGCAGCGTTGATATGCCCAGTGGTGGCTACACCTTC
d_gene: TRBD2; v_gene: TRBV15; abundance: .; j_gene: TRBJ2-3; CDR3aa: CATSREWTSGGGDTQYF; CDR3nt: TGTGCCACCAGCAGAGAGTGGACTAGCGGGGGGGGAGATACGCAGTATTTT
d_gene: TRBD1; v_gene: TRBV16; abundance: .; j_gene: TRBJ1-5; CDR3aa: CASMTDRGGNQPQHF; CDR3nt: TGTGCCAGCATGACGGACAGGGGAGGAAATCAGCCCCAGCATTTT
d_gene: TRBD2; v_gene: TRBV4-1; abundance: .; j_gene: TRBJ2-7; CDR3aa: CASSRLAGVEQYF; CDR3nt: TGCGCCAGCAGCCGACTAGCGGGAGTCGAGCAGTACTTC
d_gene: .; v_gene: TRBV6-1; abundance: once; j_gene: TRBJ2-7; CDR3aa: CASRSGQQYEQYF; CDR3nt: TGTGCCAGCAGATCGGGACAACAATACGAGCAGTACTTC
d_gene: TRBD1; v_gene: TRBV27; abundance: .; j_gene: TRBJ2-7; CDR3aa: CASNQAGTGGEQYF; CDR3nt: TGTGCCAGCAACCAAGCCGGGACAGGGGGAGAGCAGTACTTC